This entry lists 20 T cell receptor beta chains sequenced from one sample in a study of spatial heterogeneity in lung cancer. MiXCR, applied by TCRdb to the 5' RACE reads, yields one record per CDR3 protein. The data show several thousand distinct CDR3 sequences, 5% to 7% seen once. Specified time point: sample taken at primary tumor resection. Whole RNA came from tumor, nontumor lung or frozen PBMC and was sequenced without being sorted. Material: normal lung tissue next to the tumor, obtained at surgery. The receptor set was obtained from a female donor with early-stage non-small cell lung cancer.

This clonotype showed up many times. This beta chain is off target for a library built for alpha chains, so its abundance means little. The chain employs TRBV7-2 and TRBJ2-3, with 8 bases fitting TRBD2. The germline V gene has CDR1 SGHTA and CDR2 FQGNSA. The CDR3 runs 19 residues. Trimming cost V 4 bases and J 3 bases; bases outside gene matches: 18. CDR3 in DNA: TGTGCCAGCAGCTCGTCGAGGTGGGCGGGAGGAAAGGATACAGATACGCAGTATTTT. It encodes CASSSSRWAGGKDTDTQYF.

This clonotype is medium-sized. Being off target in a library aimed at alpha chains, this beta chain has a size of little meaning. CDR3 coding DNA: TGCAGTGCAGAACGACGGGATTCGAACACTGAAGCTTTCTTT. It specifies CSAERRDSNTEAFF. The rearrangement uses TRBV20-1 and TRBJ1-1; D is undetermined. Germline CDR1 is DFQATT and CDR2 is SNEGSKA (reference sequence). The V and J ends lost 6 bases and 1 base respectively, with 15 bases between them. There are 14 residues in the CDR3.

Turning to this clonotype: This beta chain is an off-target read within a library intended for alpha chains, so its frequency means little. The chain carries TRBV20-1 and TRBJ2-7; D is unclear. V lost 0 bases to trimming and J lost 0 bases, with 12 bases between them. Germline V gene sequence: CDR1 DFQATT, CDR2 SNEGSKA (reference sequence). The CDR3 length is 15 residues. This chain's CDR3 is CSARDPTRSSYEQYF. The CDR3 DNA reads as TGCAGTGCTAGAGACCCGACACGGAGCTCCTACGAGCAGTACTTC.

Many counts were recorded for this clonotype. This beta chain is a stray read from a library made for alpha chains; its abundance is not meaningful. The chain recombines TRBV20-1 with TRBJ2-4; D uncertain. Trimming removed 5 bases at V and 0 bases at J, with 8 bases between. Germline V CDR1 and CDR2: DFQATT, SNEGSKA (reference sequence). This CDR3 is built from 13 residues. CDR3 in amino acids: CSAGRVAKNIQYF. The CDR3 DNA sequence: TGCAGTGCTGGGCGAGTAGCCAAAAACATTCAGTACTTC.

This clonotype was picked up many times. Because the library targeted alpha chains, this beta chain is an off-target read whose size means little. This chain links TRBV20-1 with TRBJ1-1, with TRBD1 identical over 10 bases. J lost 1 base, V lost 3 bases, and 11 bases had no gene match. The CDR3 totals 17 residues. The germline CDR1 and CDR2 sequences are DFQATT and SNEGSKA (reference sequence). The CDR3 nucleotides are TGCAGTGCTAGGCAACCCGGACAGGGGGGAAGGAACACTGAAGCTTTCTTT. Protein product: CSARQPGQGGRNTEAFF.

This clonotype was found many times. This beta chain represents an off-target read in a library built for alpha chains; its size is of limited meaning. V usage is TRBV20-1 and J usage is TRBJ2-3, with D perhaps matching TRBD2 (5 bases). Trimming pared 0 bases from V and 5 bases from J, leaving 15 bases between. Germline V gene sequence: CDR1 DFQATT, CDR2 SNEGSKA (reference sequence). The CDR3 spans 15 residues. CDR3 DNA: TGCAGTGCTAGAGATGGGAGCACCAGCGGAGATACGCAGTATTTT. Its translation: CSARDGSTSGDTQYF.

This clonotype is judged medium-sized. The library was prepared for alpha chains; this beta chain is a stray read, so its frequency means little. The chain is built from TRBV2 and TRBJ2-5; 7 bases agree with TRBD2. This CDR3 is built from 16 residues. Germline assignment: CDR1 SNHLY and CDR2 FYNNEI. The V gene end was trimmed by 4 bases and the J gene end by 0 bases; junction bases not matched to a gene: 8. For the CDR3, the DNA is TGTGCCAGCAGTGGGTTTGGCGGGAGAGACCAAGAGACCCAGTACTTC. It yields the protein CASSGFGGRDQETQYF.

By sample fraction, this clonotype is medium-sized (0.01 to 0.1%). This beta chain was picked up by a library intended for alpha chains and is off target, so its count carries little meaning. This rearrangement joins TRBV7-6 to TRBJ2-5; no firm D call. Per germline, CDR1 SGHVS and CDR2 FNYEAQ. V lost 2 bases and J lost 1, with 8 bases in between. The CDR3 length is 14 residues. The chain's CDR3 is CASSLFVFQETQYF. In DNA form, the CDR3 reads TGTGCCAGCAGCTTATTTGTGTTCCAAGAGACCCAGTACTTC.

This clonotype was observed at least ten times. This beta chain lies outside the target of a library built for alpha chains; its clone size means little. This chain's CDR3 is CASSVGTTEAFF. CDR3 in DNA: TGTGCCAGCAGCGTAGGAACCACTGAAGCTTTCTTT. This sequence joins TRBV9 and TRBJ1-1, with unresolved D. Germline V lookup: CDR1 SGDLS, CDR2 YYNGEE. The CDR3 has 12 residues. Trimming pared 0 bases from V and 4 bases from J, leaving 4 bases between.

This clonotype came up many times. Since the library was made to target alpha chains, this beta chain is a stray read and its abundance is not meaningful. The V gene is TRBV5-1, the J gene TRBJ2-7; maybe TRBD2 (5 bases). The ends were cut back, 1 base at V and 3 bases at J, with 8 bases in the middle. There are 13 residues in the CDR3. CDR1 and CDR2 (germline): SGHRS, YFSETQ. The DNA for the CDR3 is TGCGCCAGCAGCTTGTCCAGCGGCTACGAGCAGTACTTC. Protein product: CASSLSSGYEQYF.

This clonotype is labeled as medium-sized. The library was built for alpha chains, so this beta chain is an off-target read and its size means little. This sequence joins TRBV6-6 and TRBJ2-2, with D unclear. The germline V gene has CDR1 MNHNY and CDR2 SVGAGI (reference sequence). This CDR3 comprises 13 residues. The V and J ends lost 6 bases and 0 bases respectively, with 5 bases between them. The CDR3 reads CASSQTNTGELFF. CDR3 DNA sequence: TGTGCCAGCAGCCAAACGAACACCGGGGAGCTGTTTTTT.

This clonotype is labeled as medium-sized. Found in a library prepared for alpha chains, this beta chain is an off-target read, and its abundance has little meaning. The chain has TRBV5-5 and TRBJ2-5; D gene uncertain. V was cut by 0 bases and J by 5 bases, with 8 bases left in between. The germline V gene has CDR1 SGHKS and CDR2 YYEKEE (reference sequence). The CDR3 extends over 13 amino acids. CDR3 DNA sequence: TGTGCCAGCAGCTTGGGCCAGAGGGAGACCCAGTACTTC. Its translation: CASSLGQRETQYF. Supplemented by reference TRBV5-5 and TRBJ2-5, the full variable domain reads DAGVTQSPTHLIKTRGQQVTLRCSPISGHKSVSWYQQVLGQGPQFIFQYYEKEERGRGNFPDRFSARQFPNYSSELNVNALLLGDSALYLCASSLGQRETQYFGPGTRLLVL.

This clonotype was recorded at least ten times. This beta chain is a stray sequence in a library constructed for alpha chains; its clone size is not meaningful. This chain connects TRBV5-1 to TRBJ2-5, with TRBD1 identical over 8 bases. This CDR3 spans 14 amino acids. V trimming: 3 bases; J trimming: 2 bases; junction bases outside the gene matches: 3. The germline V gene encodes CDR1 SGHRS and CDR2 YFSETQ. CDR3 sequence (DNA): TGCGCCAGCAGCTCGGGACAGGCTCAAGAGACCCAGTACTTC. It specifies CASSSGQAQETQYF.

By frequency in the sample, this clonotype is medium-sized (0.01 to 0.1%). Within a library made for alpha chains, this beta chain is off target, and its count is uninformative. The CDR3 nucleotides read TGTGCCACTCGACAGGACAATCAGCCCCAGCATTTT. Protein sequence: CATRQDNQPQHF. The rearrangement joins TRBV19 to TRBJ1-5; D might be TRBD1 (6 bases). The CDR3 runs to 12 residues. CDR1 and CDR2 from the germline V gene are LNHDA and SQIVND (reference sequence). The V end was cut by 10 bases, the J end by 3 bases, with 10 bases between.

At least ten counts were recorded for this clonotype. Because this beta chain is a stray read in a library intended to capture alpha chains, its abundance should not be given much weight. The genes are TRBV7-9 and TRBJ1-5, with D tentatively TRBD1 (5 bases). Trimming removed 1 base at V and 3 bases at J, with 7 bases between. Germline assignment: CDR1 SEHNR and CDR2 FQNEAQ (reference sequence). This CDR3 is built from 14 residues. Here the CDR3 reads CASSLEGINQPQHF. The CDR3 nucleotides are TGTGCCAGCAGCTTAGAGGGGATCAATCAGCCCCAGCATTTT.

This clonotype is termed medium-sized. This beta chain is a stray sequence in a library constructed for alpha chains; its clone size is not meaningful. The rearrangement uses TRBV28 and TRBJ2-7; D is possibly TRBD1 (6 bases). Trimming stripped 6 bases from V and 3 bases from J, with 6 bases between. Germline V gene sequence: CDR1 MDHEN, CDR2 SYDVKM. The CDR3 is 11 residues long. This CDR3 is CASRQGYEQYF. The CDR3 bases are TGTGCCAGCAGACAGGGCTACGAGCAGTACTTC.

This clonotype was counted many times. The size of this beta chain means little, since it is a stray read in a library made for alpha chains. V gene TRBV7-2 combines with J gene TRBJ2-2, with 9 positions matching TRBD2. CDR3 length: 14 residues. CDR1 is SGHTA and CDR2 is FQGNSA in the germline V gene. V lost 8 bases, J lost 2 bases, and 3 bases stayed unmatched. DNA of the CDR3: TGTGCCAGCGGCCTAGCGGGAAACACCGGGGAGCTGTTTTTT. This gives the protein CASGLAGNTGELFF.

This clonotype was seen ten or more times. Since the library was made to target alpha chains, this beta chain is a stray read and its abundance is not meaningful. The chain carries TRBV12-3 or TRBV12-4 and TRBJ2-2, with 9 bases that match TRBD2. V was pared by 8 bases and J by 5 bases, with 9 bases of the junction left unmatched. This CDR3 contains 15 residues. The CDR3 region has the DNA TGTGCCAGCGGGAGCGGGGGGCGCCGGACCGGGGAGCTGTTTTTT. Encoded protein: CASGSGGRRTGELFF.

For this clonotype: A library prepared for alpha chains yielded this beta chain as an off-target read; its size is of little meaning. The chain's CDR3 is CASSRDRDATQYF. Here the CDR3 DNA reads TGTGCCAGCAGCCGCGACCGGGACGCTACGCAGTATTTT. V and J are TRBV3-1 and TRBJ2-3; D possibly uses TRBD1 or TRBD2 (5 bases each). Germline V lookup: CDR1 LGHDT, CDR2 YNNKEL (reference sequence). Trimming took off 4 bases at V and 8 bases at J, with 13 bases between the two ends. The CDR3 loop spans 13 amino acids.

Relative to its sample, this clonotype is medium-sized. A library prepared for alpha chains yielded this beta chain as an off-target read; its size is of little meaning. This chain joins TRBV11-3 and TRBJ2-3; TRBD2 matches at 8 bases. The germline V gene encodes CDR1 SGHNT and CDR2 YENEEA. V was clipped by 6 bases and J by 2 bases; unmatched bases: 7. The CDR3 totals 15 residues. CDR3 nucleotides: TGTGCCAGCAGTCTTAGCGGGACTCTCACAGATACGCAGTATTTT. Translation: CASSLSGTLTDTQYF.